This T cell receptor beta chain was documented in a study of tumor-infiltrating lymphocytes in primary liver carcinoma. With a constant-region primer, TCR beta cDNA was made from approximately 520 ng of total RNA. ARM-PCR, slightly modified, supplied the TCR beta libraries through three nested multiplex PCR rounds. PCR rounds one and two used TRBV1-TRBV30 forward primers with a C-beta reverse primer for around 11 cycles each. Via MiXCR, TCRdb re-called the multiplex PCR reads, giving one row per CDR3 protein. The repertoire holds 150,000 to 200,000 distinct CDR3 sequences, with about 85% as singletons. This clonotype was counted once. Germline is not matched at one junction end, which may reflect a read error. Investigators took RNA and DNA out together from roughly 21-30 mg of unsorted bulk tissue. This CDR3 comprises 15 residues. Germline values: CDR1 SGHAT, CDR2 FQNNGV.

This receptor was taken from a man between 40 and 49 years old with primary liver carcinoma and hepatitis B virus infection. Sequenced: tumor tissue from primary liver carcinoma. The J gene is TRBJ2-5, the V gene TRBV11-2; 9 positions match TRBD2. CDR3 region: CASNYRREGRETPYF. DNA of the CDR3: TGTGCCAGCAACTACCGGCGGGAGGGCCGGGAGACCCCGTATTTC. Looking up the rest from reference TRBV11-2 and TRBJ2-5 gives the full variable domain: EAGVAQSPRYKIIEKRQSVAFWCNPISGHATLYWYQQILGQGPKLLIQFQNNGVVDDSQLPKDRFSAERLKGVDSTLKIQPAKLEDSAVYLCASNYRREGRETPYFGPGTRLLVL.